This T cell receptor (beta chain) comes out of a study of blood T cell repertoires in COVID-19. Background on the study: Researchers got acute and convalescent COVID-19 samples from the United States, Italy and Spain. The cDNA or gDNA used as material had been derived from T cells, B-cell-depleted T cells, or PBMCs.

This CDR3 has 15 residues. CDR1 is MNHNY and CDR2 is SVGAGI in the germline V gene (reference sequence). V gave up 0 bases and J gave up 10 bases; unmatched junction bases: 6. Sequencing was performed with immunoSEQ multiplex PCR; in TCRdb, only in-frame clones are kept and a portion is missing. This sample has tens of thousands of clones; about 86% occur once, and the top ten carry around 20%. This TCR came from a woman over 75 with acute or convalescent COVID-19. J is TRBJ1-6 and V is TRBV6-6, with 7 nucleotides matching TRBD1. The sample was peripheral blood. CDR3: CASSYSIGGSSPLHF. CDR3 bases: TGTGCCAGCAGTTACTCGATAGGGGGCAGCTCACCCCTCCACTTT.